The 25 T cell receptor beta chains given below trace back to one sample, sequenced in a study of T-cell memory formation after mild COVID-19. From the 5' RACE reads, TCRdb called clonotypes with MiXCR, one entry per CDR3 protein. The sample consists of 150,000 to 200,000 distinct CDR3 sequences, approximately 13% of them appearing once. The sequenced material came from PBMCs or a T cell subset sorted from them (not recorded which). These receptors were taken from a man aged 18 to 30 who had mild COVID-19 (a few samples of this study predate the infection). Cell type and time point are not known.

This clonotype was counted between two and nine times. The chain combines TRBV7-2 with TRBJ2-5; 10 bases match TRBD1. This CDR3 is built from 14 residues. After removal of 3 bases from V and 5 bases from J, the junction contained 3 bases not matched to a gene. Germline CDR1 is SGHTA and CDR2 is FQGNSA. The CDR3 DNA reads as TGTGCCAGCAGCTTGACAGGGGGCGGGGAGACCCAGTACTTC. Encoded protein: CASSLTGGGETQYF.

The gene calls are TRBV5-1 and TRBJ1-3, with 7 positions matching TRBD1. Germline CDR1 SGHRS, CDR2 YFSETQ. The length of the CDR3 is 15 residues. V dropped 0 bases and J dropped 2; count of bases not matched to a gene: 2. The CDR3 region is CASSLDRGPGNTIYF. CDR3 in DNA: TGCGCCAGCAGCTTGGACAGGGGTCCTGGAAACACCATATATTTT.

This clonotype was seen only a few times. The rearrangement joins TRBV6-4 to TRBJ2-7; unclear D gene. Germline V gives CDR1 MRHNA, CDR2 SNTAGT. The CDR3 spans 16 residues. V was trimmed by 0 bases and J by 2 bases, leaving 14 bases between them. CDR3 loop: CASSDSKQEKTYEQYF. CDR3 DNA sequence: TGTGCCAGCAGTGACTCGAAGCAGGAGAAAACCTACGAGCAGTACTTC.

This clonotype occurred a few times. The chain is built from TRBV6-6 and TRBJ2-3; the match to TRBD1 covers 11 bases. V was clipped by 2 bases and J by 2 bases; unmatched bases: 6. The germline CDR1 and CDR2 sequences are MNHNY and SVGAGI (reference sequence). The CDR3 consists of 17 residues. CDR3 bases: TGTGCCAGCAGTTACAGTGGGACAGGGGGAATCACAGATACGCAGTATTTT. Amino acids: CASSYSGTGGITDTQYF.

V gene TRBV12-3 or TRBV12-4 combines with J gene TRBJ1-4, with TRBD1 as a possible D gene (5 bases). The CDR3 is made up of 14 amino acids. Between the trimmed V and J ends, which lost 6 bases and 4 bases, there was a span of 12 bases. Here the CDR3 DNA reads TGTGCCAGCAGACCGGGACGCGATAATGAAAAACTGTTTTTT. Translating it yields CASRPGRDNEKLFF.

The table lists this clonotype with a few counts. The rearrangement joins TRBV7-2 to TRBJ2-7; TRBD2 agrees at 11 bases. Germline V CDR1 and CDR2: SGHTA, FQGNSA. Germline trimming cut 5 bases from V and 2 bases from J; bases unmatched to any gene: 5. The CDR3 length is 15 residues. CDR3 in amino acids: CASSQRLAGTYEQYF. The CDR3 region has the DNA TGTGCCAGCAGCCAGAGACTAGCGGGGACCTACGAGCAGTACTTC.

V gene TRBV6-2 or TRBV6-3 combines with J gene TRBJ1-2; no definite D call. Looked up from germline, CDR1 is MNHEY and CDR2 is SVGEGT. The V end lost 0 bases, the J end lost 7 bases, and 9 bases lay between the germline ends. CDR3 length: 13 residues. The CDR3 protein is CASSYSRGGGYTF. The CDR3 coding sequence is TGTGCCAGCAGTTACTCCCGGGGAGGTGGCTACACCTTC.

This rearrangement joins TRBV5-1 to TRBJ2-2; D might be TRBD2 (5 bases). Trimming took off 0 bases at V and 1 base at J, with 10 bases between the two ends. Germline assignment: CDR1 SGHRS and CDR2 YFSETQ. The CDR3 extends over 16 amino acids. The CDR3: CASSLGGLLNTGELFF. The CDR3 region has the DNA TGCGCCAGCAGCTTGGGCGGACTCCTGAACACCGGGGAGCTGTTTTTT.

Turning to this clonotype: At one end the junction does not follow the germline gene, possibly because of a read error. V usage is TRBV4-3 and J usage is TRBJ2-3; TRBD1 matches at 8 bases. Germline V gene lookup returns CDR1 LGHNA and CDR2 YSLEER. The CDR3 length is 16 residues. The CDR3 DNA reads TGCGCCAGCAGCCAAGCCGGGACAGGAATAGCCGATACGCAGTACTTT. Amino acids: CASSQAGTGIADTQYF.

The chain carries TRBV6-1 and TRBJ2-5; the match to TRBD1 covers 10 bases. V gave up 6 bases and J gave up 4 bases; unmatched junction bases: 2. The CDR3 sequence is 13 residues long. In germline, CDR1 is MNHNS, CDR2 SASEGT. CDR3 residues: CASSGQGVETQYF. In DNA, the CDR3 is TGTGCCAGCAGCGGACAGGGGGTAGAGACCCAGTACTTC.

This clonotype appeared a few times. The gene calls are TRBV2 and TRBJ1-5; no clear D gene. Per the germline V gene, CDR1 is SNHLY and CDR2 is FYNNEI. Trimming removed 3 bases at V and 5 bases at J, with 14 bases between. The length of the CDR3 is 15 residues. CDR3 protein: CASSENSRDYQPQHF. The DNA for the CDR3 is TGTGCCAGCAGTGAGAACAGCCGGGATTATCAGCCCCAGCATTTT.

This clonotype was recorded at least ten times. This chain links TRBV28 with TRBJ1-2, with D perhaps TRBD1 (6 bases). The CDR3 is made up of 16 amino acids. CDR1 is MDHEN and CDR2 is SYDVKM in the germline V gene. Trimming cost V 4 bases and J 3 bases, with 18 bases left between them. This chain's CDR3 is CASSSLTGGADYGYTF. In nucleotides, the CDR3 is TGTGCCAGCAGTTCCTTAACGGGGGGGGCGGACTATGGCTACACCTTC.

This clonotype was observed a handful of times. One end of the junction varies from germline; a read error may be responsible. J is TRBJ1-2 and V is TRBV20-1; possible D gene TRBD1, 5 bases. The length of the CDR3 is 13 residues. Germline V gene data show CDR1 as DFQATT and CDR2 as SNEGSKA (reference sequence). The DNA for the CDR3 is TGCAGTGCCGGAGATCCGAGGGGCTATCGCTACACCTTC. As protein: CSAGDPRGYRYTF.

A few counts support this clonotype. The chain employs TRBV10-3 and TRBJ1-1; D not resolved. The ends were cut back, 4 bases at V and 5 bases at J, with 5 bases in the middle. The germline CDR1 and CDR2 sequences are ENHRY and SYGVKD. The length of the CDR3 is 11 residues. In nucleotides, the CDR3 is TGTGCCATCAGTGCTGAAACTGAAGCTTTCTTT. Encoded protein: CAISAETEAFF.

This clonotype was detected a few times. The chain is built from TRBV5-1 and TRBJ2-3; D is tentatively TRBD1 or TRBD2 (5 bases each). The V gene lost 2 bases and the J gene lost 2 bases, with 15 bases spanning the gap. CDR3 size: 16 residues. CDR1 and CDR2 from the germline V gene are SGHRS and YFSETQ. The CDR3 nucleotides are TGCGCCAGCAGCTTCGGGGACCCCGACACCACAGATACGCAGTATTTT. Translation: CASSFGDPDTTDTQYF.

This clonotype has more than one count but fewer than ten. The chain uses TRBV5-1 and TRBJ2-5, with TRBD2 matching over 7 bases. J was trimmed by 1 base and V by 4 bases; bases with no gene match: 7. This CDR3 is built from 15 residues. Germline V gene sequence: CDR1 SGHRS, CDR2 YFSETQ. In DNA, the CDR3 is TGCGCCAGCAGCCCTTACGGGGGGTCCCAAGAGACCCAGTACTTC. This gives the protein CASSPYGGSQETQYF.

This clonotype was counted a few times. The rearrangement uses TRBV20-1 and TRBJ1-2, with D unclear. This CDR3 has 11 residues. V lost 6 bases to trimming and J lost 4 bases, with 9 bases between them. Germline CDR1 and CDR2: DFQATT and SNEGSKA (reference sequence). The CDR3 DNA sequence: TGCAGTGCCGCCTTCGTCTATGGCTACACCTTC. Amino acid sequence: CSAAFVYGYTF.

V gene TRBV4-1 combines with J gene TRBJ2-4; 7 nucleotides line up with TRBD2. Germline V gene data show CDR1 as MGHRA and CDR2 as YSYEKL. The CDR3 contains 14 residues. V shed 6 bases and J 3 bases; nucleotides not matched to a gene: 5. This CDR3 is CASSAGTNKNIQYF. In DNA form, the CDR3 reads TGCGCCAGCAGTGCTGGGACTAACAAAAACATTCAGTACTTC.

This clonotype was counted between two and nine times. CDR3 sequence: CASSPGTSGHYEQYF. CDR3 nucleotide sequence: TGTGCCAGCAGCCCGGGGACTAGCGGGCACTACGAGCAGTACTTC. The V call is TRBV3-1, the J call TRBJ2-7, with 12 bases that match TRBD2. The V and J ends lost 4 bases and 3 bases, in that order; junction bases with no gene match: 4. This CDR3 contains 15 residues. Germline values: CDR1 LGHDT, CDR2 YNNKEL (reference sequence).

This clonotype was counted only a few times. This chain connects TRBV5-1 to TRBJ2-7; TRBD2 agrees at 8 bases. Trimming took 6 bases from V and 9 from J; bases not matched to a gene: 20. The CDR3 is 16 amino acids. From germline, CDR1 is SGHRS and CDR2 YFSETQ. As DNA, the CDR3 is TGCGCCAGCACCCCTTCGCCTACGGGGGGGGCGAACCGGCAGTACTTC. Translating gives CASTPSPTGGANRQYF.

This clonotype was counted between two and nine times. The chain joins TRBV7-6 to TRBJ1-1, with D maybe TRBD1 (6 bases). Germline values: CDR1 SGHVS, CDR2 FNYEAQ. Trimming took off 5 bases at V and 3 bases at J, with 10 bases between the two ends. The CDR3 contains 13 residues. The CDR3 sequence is CASSHGQHTEAFF. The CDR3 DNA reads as TGTGCCAGCAGCCATGGACAGCACACTGAAGCTTTCTTT.

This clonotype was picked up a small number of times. The CDR3 loop reads CASRIGRIQQETQYF. DNA for the CDR3: TGTGCCAGCCGAATTGGGCGGATTCAACAAGAGACCCAGTACTTC. The chain combines TRBV7-8 with TRBJ2-5; no definite D call. Trimming took 8 bases from V and 2 from J, leaving 18 bases between them. CDR1 and CDR2 (germline): SGHVS, FQNEAQ. The CDR3 has 15 residues.

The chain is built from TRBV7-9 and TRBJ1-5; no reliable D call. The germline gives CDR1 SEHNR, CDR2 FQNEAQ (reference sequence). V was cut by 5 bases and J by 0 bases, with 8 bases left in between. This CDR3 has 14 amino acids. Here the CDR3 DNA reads TGTGCCAGCAGCCACGACAATAGCAATCAGCCCCAGCATTTT. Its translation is CASSHDNSNQPQHF.

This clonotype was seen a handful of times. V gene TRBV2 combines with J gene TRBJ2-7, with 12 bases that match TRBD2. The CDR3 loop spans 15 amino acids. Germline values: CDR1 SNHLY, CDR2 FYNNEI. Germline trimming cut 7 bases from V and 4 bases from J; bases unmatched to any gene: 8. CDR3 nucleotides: TGTGCCAGCATACAAGGACTAGCGGGGCTTTACGAGCAGTACGTC. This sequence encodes CASIQGLAGLYEQYV.

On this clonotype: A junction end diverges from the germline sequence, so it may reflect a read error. The DNA for the CDR3 is TGTGCCAGCAGCCCTTGGAGGGTTAACACTGAAGCTTTATTT. It encodes CASSPWRVNTEALF. The gene calls are TRBV7-2 and TRBJ1-1; D is ambiguous. The CDR3 has 14 residues. Per the germline V gene, CDR1 is SGHTA and CDR2 is FQGNSA.